Listed below are T cell receptor beta chains from one sample, sequenced in a study of cytomegalovirus exposure and HLA in healthy donors. Generated by immunoSEQ multiplex PCR, the TCRdb table keeps only in-frame clones and is missing some. This table has tens of thousands of clones, around 73% appearing once. Specimen: PBMCs. These receptors originate from a man in his fifties in good health and CMV-seronegative. Each CDR3 is given with its conserved first and last residue. The D gene is left open where the match is weak. Rows give clone size only sometimes, using once, few, many, or a class for an expanded clone.

clone size	V gene	J gene	D gene	CDR3 protein	CDR3 DNA
few	TRBV2	TRBJ1-4	TRBD1	CASSGTGVRKLFF	TGTGCCAGCAGTGGGACAGGGGTCAGAAAACTGTTTTTT
-	TRBV19	TRBJ2-7	TRBD2	CASSITWTSGGAVGLSYEQYF	TGTGCCAGTAGTATAACCTGGACTAGCGGGGGGGCCGTAGGCCTCTCCTACGAGCAGTACTTC
-	TRBV9	TRBJ2-1	TRBD2	CASSPSGGPVNEQFF	TGTGCCAGCAGCCCCAGCGGGGGGCCTGTGAATGAGCAGTTCTTC
-	TRBV7-9	TRBJ2-3	TRBD2	CASSRYPAGTSTDTQYF	TGTGCCAGCAGCCGGTACCCAGCGGGGACCTCCACAGATACGCAGTATTTT
-	TRBV7-3	TRBJ2-3	-	CASSLAQGHTQYF	TGTGCCAGCAGCTTAGCACAGGGTCATACGCAGTATTTT
-	TRBV19	TRBJ1-3	-	CASGWGVASSGNTIYF	TGTGCCAGTGGTTGGGGGGTCGCCTCTTCTGGAAACACCATATATTTT
-	TRBV2	TRBJ2-7	-	CASKRGASGYEQYF	TGTGCCAGTAAAAGGGGGGCTAGCGGCTACGAGCAGTACTTC
few	TRBV7-9	TRBJ2-3	-	CASSTAPGSGPDTQYF	TGTGCCAGCAGCACAGCCCCGGGGTCGGGCCCAGATACGCAGTATTTT
-	TRBV30	TRBJ1-1	-	CAWSVGRGTEAFF	TGTGCCTGGAGTGTAGGGCGGGGAACTGAAGCTTTCTTT
-	TRBV10-2	TRBJ2-3	-	CASSSKWGERADTQYF	TGCGCCAGCAGCTCAAAGTGGGGAGAGCGGGCAGATACGCAGTATTTT
-	TRBV9	TRBJ1-1	-	CASSSLGGMNTEAFF	TGTGCCAGCAGCTCACTTGGCGGGATGAACACTGAAGCTTTCTTT
few	TRBV27	TRBJ2-7	-	CASTNYGTPYEQYF	TGTGCCAGCACCAACTATGGGACACCCTACGAGCAGTACTTC
few	TRBV2	TRBJ2-3	-	CASRPGLGTDTQYF	TGTGCCAGCAGGCCGGGACTTGGCACAGATACGCAGTATTTT
-	TRBV9	TRBJ1-1	-	CASSVVGATEAFF	TGTGCCAGCAGCGTAGTGGGGGCCACTGAAGCTTTCTTT
-	TRBV6-5	TRBJ1-1	-	CASSFHTNTEAFF	TGTGCCAGCAGTTTCCACACGAACACTGAAGCTTTCTTT
-	TRBV19	TRBJ1-5	TRBD1	CASSSGQGAFYSNQPQHF	TGTGCCAGTAGTTCAGGACAGGGGGCCTTCTATAGCAATCAGCCCCAGCATTTT
-	TRBV10-3	TRBJ1-1	-	CAISEWGGREDEAFF	TGTGCCATCAGTGAGTGGGGGGGGAGAGAGGACGAAGCTTTCTTT
-	TRBV5-1	TRBJ1-1	-	CASTWGRVMNTEAFF	TGCGCCAGCACCTGGGGCCGGGTCATGAACACTGAAGCTTTCTTT
-	TRBV7-7	TRBJ2-3	TRBD2	CASSFGGSGGFADTQYF	TGTGCTAGCAGCTTCGGGGGCAGCGGGGGGTTTGCAGATACGCAGTATTTT
-	TRBV4-1	TRBJ2-1	TRBD2	CASSQDWLAGGNNEQFF	TGCGCCAGCAGCCAAGATTGGCTAGCGGGGGGCAACAATGAGCAGTTCTTC
-	TRBV29-1	TRBJ1-1	TRBD1	CSVFPGQGLVNTEAFF	TGCAGCGTCTTCCCGGGACAGGGGTTAGTGAACACTGAAGCTTTCTTT
-	TRBV7-6	TRBJ2-3	-	CASSPRQVRTDTQYF	TGTGCCAGCAGCCCACGACAGGTCCGCACAGATACGCAGTATTTT
-	TRBV21-1	TRBJ2-5	-	CASSKSDSRLVGTQYF	TGTGCCAGCAGCAAGTCGGACAGCAGATTAGTAGGGACCCAGTACTTC
once	TRBV4-1	TRBJ2-7	TRBD1	CASNQLGTGAYEQYF	TGCGCCAGCAACCAGCTCGGGACAGGCGCCTACGAGCAGTACTTC
-	TRBV6-1	TRBJ1-6	-	CASSDRGPSPLHF	TGTGCCAGCAGCGACCGAGGGCCTTCACCCCTCCACTTT
-	TRBV10-1	TRBJ2-7	-	CASSDGGLYEQYF	TGCGCCAGCAGTGATGGCGGCCTCTACGAGCAGTACTTC
-	TRBV6-1	TRBJ2-5	TRBD1	CASSGTGLETQYF	TGTGCCAGCAGCGGGACAGGTCTAGAGACCCAGTACTTC
-	TRBV9	TRBJ2-7	TRBD2	CASSATGLDYEQYF	TGTGCCAGCAGCGCAACGGGACTAGACTACGAGCAGTACTTC
few	TRBV30	TRBJ2-3	TRBD2	CAWRSGGPADTQYF	TGTGCCTGGAGGAGCGGGGGGCCCGCAGATACGCAGTATTTT
few	TRBV6-1	TRBJ1-1	TRBD1	CASSAGTVMNTEAFF	TGTGCCAGCAGTGCGGGGACAGTCATGAACACTGAAGCTTTCTTT
-	TRBV10-3	TRBJ1-2	-	CAISEPGGTEGYGYTF	TGTGCCATCAGTGAGCCCGGCGGGACGGAGGGATATGGCTACACCTTC